Detailed here is one T cell receptor beta chain. Antigen specificity is unknown. These data come from a study of a mutant IDH1 vaccine in newly diagnosed glioma. Trimming pared 2 bases from V and 0 bases from J, leaving 19 bases between. The CDR3 is 18 residues long. Germline CDR1 SGHDN, CDR2 FVKESK. The time point denotes: week 35, safety follow-up. It was 300 ug of mutant IDH1 20-mer peptide that made up each vaccine dose, given with topical imiquimod. Produced via immunoSEQ multiplex PCR; TCRdb's table is partial and in-frame only. The data contain 45,000 to 60,000 clones, more than 75% of them singletons.

Source: PBMCs, taken from a glioma patient whose treatment included an IDH1 peptide vaccine. This clonotype originated in a woman aged 40 to 49 with glioma. J is TRBJ1-1 and V is TRBV14; possible D gene TRBD1, 5 bases. DNA of the CDR3: TGTGCCAGCAGCCAACGTACAGGCACCTTTGAGTTGAACACTGAAGCTTTCTTT. Translation: CASSQRTGTFELNTEAFF.